This T cell receptor (beta chain) was recorded in a study of CD8+ T cells in alopecia areata. After isolation, RNA underwent reverse transcription to generate cDNA as the sequencing template. Clones were sequenced by immunoSEQ multiplex PCR, and TCRdb holds only the in-frame ones, with some missing. Of approximately 130,000 clones in the sample, roughly 55% were seen once. This CDR3 has 13 amino acids. Between the trimmed V and J ends, which lost 2 bases and 6 bases, there was a span of 7 bases. Germline CDR1 and CDR2: MDHEN and SYDVKM. The treatment is: oral pan-JAK inhibitor, 5-10 mg twice daily. Sequencing was performed on CD4+ T cells sorted from blood, taken at week 4, from a patient treated with tofacitinib. This TCR was sampled from a human donor with alopecia areata. The V and J genes are TRBV28 and TRBJ2-2; D uncertain. CDR3 in amino acids: CASSLVVPGELFF. CDR3 sequence (DNA): TGTGCCAGCAGTTTAGTCGTCCCCGGGGAGCTGTTTTTT.